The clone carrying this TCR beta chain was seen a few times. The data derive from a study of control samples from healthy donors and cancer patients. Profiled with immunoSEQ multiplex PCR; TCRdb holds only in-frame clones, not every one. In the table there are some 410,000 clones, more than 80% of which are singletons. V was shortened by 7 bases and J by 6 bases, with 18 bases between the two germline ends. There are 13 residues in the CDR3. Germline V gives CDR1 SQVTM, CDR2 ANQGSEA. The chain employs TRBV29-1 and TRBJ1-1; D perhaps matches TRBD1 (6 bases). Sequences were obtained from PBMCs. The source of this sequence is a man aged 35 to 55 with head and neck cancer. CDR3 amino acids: CSGARQANAEAFF. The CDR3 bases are TGCAGCGGGGCGAGACAGGCGAATGCTGAAGCTTTCTTT.